One sample yielded the 9 T cell receptor beta chains listed below, sequenced in a study of cytomegalovirus exposure and HLA in healthy donors. PCR primers comprised 60 Vbeta and 13 Jbeta primers. Assay used: immunoSEQ multiplex PCR; TCRdb lists only in-frame clones, some missing. Here the sample spans some 110,000 clones, 75% to 90% being singletons. Sequenced: PBMCs. All receptors come from a man aged 30 to 39 in good health and CMV-seronegative.

This clone was counted once. The chain employs TRBV5-6 and TRBJ1-6; D gene ambiguous. The CDR3 runs 13 residues. Germline CDR1 and CDR2: SGHDT and YYEEEE. V was clipped by 7 bases and J by 6 bases, with 11 bases between them. CDR3 in DNA: TGTGCCAGCTCCGCGAGAGCTAATTCACCCCTCCACTTT. Amino acids: CASSARANSPLHF.

The chain joins TRBV9 to TRBJ1-2; 10 bases match TRBD1. This CDR3 is 18 amino acids long. Trimming took 3 bases from V and 2 from J; bases not matched to a gene: 13. Looked up from germline, CDR1 is SGDLS and CDR2 is YYNGEE. CDR3 loop: CASSAQGDGTGENYGYTF. DNA of the CDR3: TGTGCCAGCAGCGCCCAGGGGGACGGGACAGGGGAGAACTATGGCTACACCTTC.

This chain connects TRBV7-9 to TRBJ2-2; TRBD2 aligns across 10 bases. The length of the CDR3 is 14 residues. Germline V gene sequence: CDR1 SEHNR, CDR2 FQNEAQ (reference sequence). With 11 bases clipped from V and 2 bases from J, the junction kept 5 bases outside the gene matches. This CDR3 is CAARTSGNTGELFF. The DNA of the CDR3 is TGTGCCGCCCGGACTAGCGGAAACACCGGGGAGCTGTTTTTT.

V gene TRBV18 combines with J gene TRBJ2-5; 8 bases agree with TRBD2. The CDR3 consists of 15 residues. The trim removed 2 bases at V and 1 base at J, leaving 3 bases unmatched. CDR1 is KGHSH and CDR2 is LQKENI in the germline V gene. CDR3 sequence: CASSPSGGVQETQYF. The CDR3 bases are TGTGCCAGCTCACCATCGGGGGGGGTCCAAGAGACCCAGTACTTC.

The rearrangement links TRBV4-2 to TRBJ1-3; 8 bases are shared with TRBD1. This CDR3 has 16 amino acids. The junction had 3 bases not matched to a gene; V was cut back by 1 base and J by 1 base. Germline CDR1 is LGHNA and CDR2 is YNFKEQ. The CDR3 nucleotides read TGTGCCAGCAGCCAAGGGGACAGGTTGTCTGGAAACACCATATATTTT. It codes for CASSQGDRLSGNTIYF.

This clone was observed a few times. The J gene is TRBJ1-2, the V gene TRBV27; perhaps TRBD1 as D (6 bases). Looked up from germline, CDR1 is MNHEY and CDR2 is SMNVEV (reference sequence). Trimming pared 6 bases from V and 8 bases from J, leaving 13 bases between. The CDR3 is 12 amino acids. The CDR3 nucleotides are TGTGCCAGCAGCGACAGGTTTCGGGGCTACACCTTC. This translates into CASSDRFRGYTF.

The CDR3 loop reads CASSLGTGDSPLHF. DNA for the CDR3: TGTGCCAGCAGTTTAGGGACAGGGGATTCACCCCTCCACTTT. The chain recombines TRBV28 with TRBJ1-6; 10 positions agree with TRBD1. The CDR3 totals 14 residues. Trimming removed 2 bases from V and 8 bases from J; junction bases left unmatched: 0. CDR1 and CDR2 from the germline V gene are MDHEN and SYDVKM.

The chain joins TRBV5-1 to TRBJ2-7; 8 bases are a match to TRBD2. The CDR3 loop spans 14 amino acids. The J segment lost 5 bases and the V segment lost 4 bases, leaving 8 bases of the junction unmatched. Per the germline V gene, CDR1 is SGHRS and CDR2 is YFSETQ. In nucleotides, the CDR3 is TGCGCCAGCAGCGATCGGGGGGGACGGAACGAGCAGTACTTC. Translated: CASSDRGGRNEQYF.

J is TRBJ2-5 and V is TRBV20-1; D may be TRBD2 (5 bases). Per germline, CDR1 DFQATT and CDR2 SNEGSKA (reference sequence). V was cut by 3 bases and J by 5 bases, with 7 bases left in between. The CDR3 has 11 amino acids. The CDR3 region is CSASGEETQYF. The CDR3 region has the DNA TGCAGTGCTAGCGGGGAGGAGACCCAGTACTTC.